The present T cell receptor (beta chain) was sequenced within a study of cytomegalovirus exposure and HLA in healthy donors. For the study at large: When 398 donors were genotyped, approximately 80% of them were found to fall in the Caucasian-associated ancestry cluster.

V dropped 5 bases and J dropped 0 bases, with 11 bases sitting between them. This CDR3 is 15 amino acids long. Germline V gene data show CDR1 as LNHDA and CDR2 as SQIVND (reference sequence). PCR involved 60 Vbeta and 13 Jbeta primers. Libraries were prepared by immunoSEQ multiplex PCR; TCRdb keeps only in-frame clonotypes and omits some of them. The ten most abundant clones cover roughly 2.4% of a sample with 55,000 to 70,000 clones. Turning to this clone: What it binds is unknown.

Study conclusions and caveats: A later analysis reportedly found fewer N-insertions in an Asian-associated ancestry cluster than the roughly 670-donor mean. TCR beta sequences numbering around 15,000 were associated with HLA alleles at 0.05 false discovery rate in a later analysis.

The sample was PBMCs. The clonotype comes from a female donor in good health and CMV-seropositive. V usage is TRBV19 and J usage is TRBJ1-5; weak D call: TRBD1 (5 bases). The CDR3 bases are TGTGCCAGTAGTCGAGACAGTTATAGCAATCAGCCCCAGCATTTT. This gives the protein CASSRDSYSNQPQHF.